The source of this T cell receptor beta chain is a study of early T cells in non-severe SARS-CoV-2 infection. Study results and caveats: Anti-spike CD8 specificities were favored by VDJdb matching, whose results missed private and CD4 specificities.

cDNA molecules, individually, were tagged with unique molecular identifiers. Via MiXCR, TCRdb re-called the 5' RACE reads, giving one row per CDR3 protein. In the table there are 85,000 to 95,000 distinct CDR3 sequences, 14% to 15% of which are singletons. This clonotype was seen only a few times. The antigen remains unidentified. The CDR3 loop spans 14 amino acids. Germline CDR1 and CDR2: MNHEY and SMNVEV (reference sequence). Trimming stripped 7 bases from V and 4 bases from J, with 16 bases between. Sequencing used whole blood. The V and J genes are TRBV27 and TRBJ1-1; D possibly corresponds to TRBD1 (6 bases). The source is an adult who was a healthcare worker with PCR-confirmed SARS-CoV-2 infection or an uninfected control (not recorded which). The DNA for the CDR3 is TGTGCCAGCAATGGGCACCCCAGGGGCACTGAAGCTTTCTTT. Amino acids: CASNGHPRGTEAFF.